The sequence of this T cell receptor (beta chain) was determined in a study of T cell repertoires in cytomegalovirus infection. TCRdb reprocessed the reads with MiXCR, giving one entry per CDR3 protein. The sample records nearly 550,000 distinct CDR3 sequences, approximately 15% being singletons. In germline, CDR1 is SGDLS, CDR2 YYNGEE. V lost 5 bases to trimming and J lost 2 bases; unmatched junction nucleotides: 1. The CDR3 has 14 residues. The rearrangement uses TRBV9 and TRBJ2-2; 9 bases fit TRBD1. Sequenced input: CD8+ T cells from PBMCs. This TCR came from a human donor in good health (CMV status not recorded). Some clones in this sample may be carry-over from other donors' samples. DNA for the CDR3: TGTGCCAGCAGACAGGGGGCTAACACCGGGGAGCTGTTTTTT. This encodes CASRQGANTGELFF. The full variable domain, its missing parts supplied by reference TRBV9 and TRBJ2-2, is DSGVTQTPKHLITATGQRVTLRCSPRSGDLSVYWYQQSLDQGLQFLIQYYNGEERAKGNILERFSAQQFPDLHSELNLSSLELGDSALYFCASRQGANTGELFFGEGSRLTVL.